These T cell receptor beta chains were read from a single sample in a study of T-cell reconstitution after alpha-beta-depleted transplantation in children. Each CDR3 protein is one row after TCRdb ran MiXCR on the PCR reads. The sample includes about 100,000 distinct CDR3 sequences, roughly 7.1% of them seen just once. This sample comprised PBMCs, obtained before TCRalphabeta/CD19-depleted stem cell transplant. All receptors come from a boy aged 2 to 9 with acute lymphoblastic leukemia, due to receive a stem cell transplant. Each CDR3 is given with its conserved first and last residue. Each record gives: CDR3 protein, CDR3 DNA, J gene, D gene, CDR3 length, clone size, V gene. The D gene is left open where the match is weak. Not all rows give a size; the values are once, few, many and, for expanded clones, a class.

CASSLASGVGTGELFF TGTGCCAGCAGCTTGGCGAGCGGGGTCGGCACCGGGGAGCTGTTTTTT TRBJ2-2 TRBD2 16 many TRBV5-6
CAISRVPYEQYF TGTGCCATCAGCAGAGTCCCCTACGAGCAGTACTTC TRBJ2-7 - 12 - TRBV10-3
CASSSVLPEAFF TGTGCCAGCAGCTCCGTTCTTCCGGAAGCTTTCTTT TRBJ1-1 - 12 many TRBV7-9
CASSLSLAPYNEQFF TGTGCCAGCAGCTTATCACTAGCCCCCTACAATGAGCAGTTCTTC TRBJ2-1 - 15 many TRBV7-6
CASSPGLPTDTQYF TGTGCCAGCAGCCCGGGACTACCCACAGATACGCAGTATTTT TRBJ2-3 TRBD2 14 - TRBV6-4
CASSLGGRGYNEQFF TGTGCCAGCAGCCTCGGGGGCAGGGGGTACAATGAGCAGTTCTTC TRBJ2-1 - 15 few TRBV7-9
CASSPGLAGATYNEQFF TGTGCCAGCAGCCCAGGACTAGCGGGGGCCACCTACAATGAGCAGTTCTTC TRBJ2-1 TRBD2 17 few TRBV7-2
CASSDGSGGPDTQYF TGTGCCAGCAGTGACGGTAGCGGGGGTCCAGATACGCAGTATTTT TRBJ2-3 TRBD2 15 few TRBV6-4
CASSKGGFPYEQYF TGTGCCAGCAGTAAAGGCGGCTTTCCCTACGAGCAGTACTTC TRBJ2-7 - 14 few TRBV28
CASSFVQQQVLNTEAFF TGTGCCAGCAGCTTTGTACAACAACAGGTGTTAAACACTGAAGCTTTCTTT TRBJ1-1 - 17 - TRBV12-1
CASSPRQGVGDTQYF TGTGCCAGCAGCCCCCGACAGGGGGTGGGAGATACGCAGTATTTT TRBJ2-3 TRBD1 15 few TRBV14
CASTLTGSTYGYTF TGTGCCAGCACCCTGACAGGGTCCACCTATGGCTACACCTTC TRBJ1-2 TRBD1 14 - TRBV6-1
CAISDTHSETQYF TGTGCCATCAGTGACACCCATAGTGAGACCCAGTACTTC TRBJ2-5 - 13 many TRBV10-3
CASSLVAPTDTQYF TGTGCCAGCAGTTTAGTGGCACCCACAGATACGCAGTATTTT TRBJ2-3 - 14 many TRBV27
CSARKDLNTEAFF TGCAGTGCTAGGAAGGACCTGAACACTGAAGCTTTCTTT TRBJ1-1 - 13 - TRBV20-1
CASSPTATNEKLFF TGTGCCAGCAGCCCTACGGCAACTAATGAAAAACTGTTTTTT TRBJ1-4 - 14 many TRBV3-1
CASSTGTGSSYEQYF TGTGCCAGCAGCACCGGGACAGGGAGCTCCTACGAGCAGTACTTC TRBJ2-7 - 15 many TRBV21-1
CASSLISGGETQYF TGCGCCAGCAGCCTGATTTCGGGGGGCGAGACCCAGTACTTC TRBJ2-5 - 14 many TRBV10-2
CSGSRSINEKLFF TGCAGCGGCTCACGGTCGATTAATGAAAAACTGTTTTTT TRBJ1-4 - 13 - TRBV29-1
CASSLGQRNTEAFF TGTGCCAGCAGTCTAGGACAGAGGAACACTGAAGCTTTCTTT TRBJ1-1 - 14 many TRBV12-3/TRBV12-4
CASSLGVNYGYTF TGTGCCAGCAGCTTAGGGGTTAACTATGGCTACACCTTC TRBJ1-2 - 13 many TRBV7-2
CASSSDGASNEQFF TGCGCCAGCAGCTCGGACGGCGCCAGCAATGAGCAGTTCTTC TRBJ2-1 - 14 many TRBV5-1
CASSQGQDNSPLHF TGTGCCAGCAGCCAGGGACAGGATAATTCACCCCTCCACTTT TRBJ1-6 TRBD1 14 few TRBV7-9
CASSPTTGNSGANVLTF TGTGCCAGCAGCCCCACTACAGGGAACTCTGGGGCCAACGTCCTGACTTTC TRBJ2-6 - 17 many TRBV12-3/TRBV12-4
CSSHNRLSYEQYF TGCAGTTCCCACAATCGTCTTTCCTACGAGCAGTACTTC TRBJ2-7 - 13 few TRBV20-1
CASSPPGQTIPLHF TGTGCCAGCAGCCCTCCGGGACAGACTATTCCCCTCCACTTT TRBJ1-6 TRBD1 14 few TRBV5-4